The rows below give T cell receptor beta chains drawn from one sample of a study of blood T cell repertoires in COVID-19. The data were produced by immunoSEQ multiplex PCR, yet TCRdb's version contains in-frame clones alone and is incomplete. Of 90,000 to 130,000 clones listed, 80% to 90% are singletons. The specimen was peripheral blood. These receptors were collected from a human donor in a cohort sampled during active COVID-19. CDR3s include the opening cysteine and the closing phenylalanine or tryptophan. A D gene is named only where the DNA matches it firmly. Clone size, where shown, is once, few, many, or a class for clones that have expanded.

D: NA
V: TRBV19
J: TRBJ2-5
size: NA
CDR3: CASSSDRFSGETQYF
DNA: TGTGCCAGTAGTTCCGACAGGTTCTCCGGGGAGACCCAGTACTTC

D: NA
V: TRBV7-2
J: TRBJ2-7
size: NA
CDR3: CASSYPTLRGQYF
DNA: TGTGCCAGCAGCTACCCGACCCTCCGCGGGCAGTACTTC

D: TRBD2
V: TRBV3-1/TRBV3-2
J: TRBJ2-5
size: NA
CDR3: CASSPGLEETQYF
DNA: TGTGCCAGCAGCCCGGGACTAGAAGAGACCCAGTACTTC

D: TRBD2
V: TRBV18
J: TRBJ2-1
size: NA
CDR3: CASSHGLGKEQFF
DNA: TGTGCCAGCTCCCACGGACTAGGTAAAGAGCAGTTCTTC

D: NA
V: TRBV5-1
J: TRBJ2-5
size: once
CDR3: CASSLSDTQETQYF
DNA: TGCGCCAGCAGCTTGTCGGACACTCAAGAGACCCAGTACTTC

D: TRBD1
V: TRBV28
J: TRBJ1-5
size: NA
CDR3: CASSRQGSNQPQHF
DNA: TGTGCCAGCAGTCGACAGGGAAGCAATCAGCCCCAGCATTTT

D: NA
V: TRBV19
J: TRBJ2-4
size: NA
CDR3: CAAGGNSWDIQYF
DNA: TGTGCCGCCGGAGGGAATAGTTGGGACATTCAGTACTTC

D: NA
V: TRBV21-1
J: TRBJ2-3
size: NA
CDR3: CASKVDRVTDTQYF
DNA: TGTGCCAGCAAGGTAGACAGAGTTACAGATACGCAGTATTTT

D: TRBD2
V: TRBV6-4
J: TRBJ2-2
size: NA
CDR3: CASSERASGSGTGELFF
DNA: TGTGCCAGCAGTGAACGGGCTAGCGGGAGTGGCACCGGGGAGCTGTTTTTT

D: TRBD1
V: TRBV6-5
J: TRBJ1-6
size: NA
CDR3: CATRGGSWNSPLHF
DNA: TGTGCCACCAGGGGGGGGTCTTGGAATTCACCCCTCCACTTT

D: NA
V: TRBV5-4
J: TRBJ1-1
size: NA
CDR3: CASSEFTGRTEAFF
DNA: TGTGCCAGCAGCGAATTTACAGGGCGTACTGAAGCTTTCTTT

D: TRBD1
V: TRBV2
J: TRBJ2-1
size: once
CDR3: CASEGTASYNEQFF
DNA: TGTGCCAGCGAAGGGACAGCCTCCTACAATGAGCAGTTCTTC

D: TRBD1
V: TRBV5-1
J: TRBJ1-1
size: NA
CDR3: CASSWGTGTPEAFF
DNA: TGCGCCAGCAGCTGGGGGACAGGGACCCCTGAAGCTTTCTTT

D: TRBD2
V: TRBV2
J: TRBJ2-1
size: NA
CDR3: CASKPRGGDEQFF
DNA: TGTGCCAGCAAACCGAGGGGAGGGGATGAGCAGTTCTTC

D: TRBD1
V: TRBV11-2
J: TRBJ2-2
size: NA
CDR3: CASSFLTGSTGELFF
DNA: TGTGCCAGCAGCTTTCTGACAGGGAGCACCGGGGAGCTGTTTTTT